This T cell receptor beta chain was sequenced for a study of shared clonotypes between healthy human individuals. Notes on the study in general: Depth was large, yet rarefaction showed that sorted-subset sequencing was incomplete. Naive CD4 clonotype sharing across several donors was around 5.5%. Among donors, sharing of clonotypes was expected to be affected by sequencing depth.

Germline assignment: CDR1 SGHTA and CDR2 FQGNSA. The V end lost 5 bases, the J end lost 1 base, and 7 bases lay between the germline ends. The CDR3 length is 13 residues. Donation came from healthy HIV-negative adults that had no recent acute infections or vaccinations. Measured with immunoSEQ multiplex PCR; TCRdb has only the in-frame clones, and not every one. This table holds some 2.4 million clones, roughly 93% found once. To note about this clone: Antigen unknown.

The V call is TRBV7-2, the J call TRBJ2-3; D not resolved. This sequence originates from a man aged 18 to 35 in good health. Some clones in this sample may be carry-over from other donors' samples. The source material was naive CD4+ T cells from PBMCs. Subset described: CD45RA+ positively selected. This chain's CDR3 is CASSTLRTDTQYF. The CDR3 DNA reads TGTGCCAGCAGCACCCTACGCACAGATACGCAGTATTTT.